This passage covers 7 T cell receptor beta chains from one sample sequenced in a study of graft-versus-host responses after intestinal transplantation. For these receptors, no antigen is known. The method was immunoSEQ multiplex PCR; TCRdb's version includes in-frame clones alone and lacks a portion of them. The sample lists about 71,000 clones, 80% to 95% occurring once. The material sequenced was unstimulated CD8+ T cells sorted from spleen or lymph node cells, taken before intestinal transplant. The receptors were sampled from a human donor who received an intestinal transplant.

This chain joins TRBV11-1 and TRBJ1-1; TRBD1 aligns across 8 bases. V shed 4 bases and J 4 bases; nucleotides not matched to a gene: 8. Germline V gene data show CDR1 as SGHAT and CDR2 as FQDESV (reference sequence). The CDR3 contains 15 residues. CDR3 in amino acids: CASSYRTGMSTEAFF. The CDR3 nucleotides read TGTGCCAGCAGCTATCGGACAGGGATGAGCACTGAAGCTTTCTTT.

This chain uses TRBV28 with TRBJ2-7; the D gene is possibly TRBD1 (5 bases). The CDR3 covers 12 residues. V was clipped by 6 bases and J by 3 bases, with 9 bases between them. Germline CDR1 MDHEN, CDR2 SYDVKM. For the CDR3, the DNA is TGTGCCAGCAGCTCCGACAGCTACGAGCAGTACTTC. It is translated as CASSSDSYEQYF. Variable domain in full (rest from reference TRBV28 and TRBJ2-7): DVKVTQSSRYLVKRTGEKVFLECVQDMDHENMFWYRQDPGLGLRLIYFSYDVKMKEKGDIPEGYSVSREKKERFSLILESASTNQTSMYLCASSSDSYEQYFGPGTRLTVT.

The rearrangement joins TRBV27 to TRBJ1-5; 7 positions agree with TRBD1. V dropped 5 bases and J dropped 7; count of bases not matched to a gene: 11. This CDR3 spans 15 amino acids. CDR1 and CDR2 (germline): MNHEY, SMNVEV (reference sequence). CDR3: CASSPLQGQGQPQHF. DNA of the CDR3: TGTGCCAGCAGTCCTCTACAGGGGCAAGGGCAGCCCCAGCATTTT.

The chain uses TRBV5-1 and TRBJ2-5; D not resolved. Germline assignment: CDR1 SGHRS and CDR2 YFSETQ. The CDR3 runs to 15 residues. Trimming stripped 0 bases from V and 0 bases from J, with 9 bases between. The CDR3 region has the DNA TGCGCCAGCAGCTTGGGCTGGGCAGACCAAGAGACCCAGTACTTC. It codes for CASSLGWADQETQYF.

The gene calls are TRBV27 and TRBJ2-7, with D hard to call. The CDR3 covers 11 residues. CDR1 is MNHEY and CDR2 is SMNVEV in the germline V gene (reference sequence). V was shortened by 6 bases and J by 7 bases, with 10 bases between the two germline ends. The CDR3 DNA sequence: TGTGCCAGCAGATCCTCCTTTGAGCAGTACTTC. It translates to CASRSSFEQYF.

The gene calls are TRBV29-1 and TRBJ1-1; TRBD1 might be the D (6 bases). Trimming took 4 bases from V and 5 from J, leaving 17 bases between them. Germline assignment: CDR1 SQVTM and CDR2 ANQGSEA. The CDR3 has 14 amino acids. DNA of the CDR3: TGCAGCGTTGTGGTTGGTGGCACAGGGACTGAAGCTTTCTTT. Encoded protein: CSVVVGGTGTEAFF.

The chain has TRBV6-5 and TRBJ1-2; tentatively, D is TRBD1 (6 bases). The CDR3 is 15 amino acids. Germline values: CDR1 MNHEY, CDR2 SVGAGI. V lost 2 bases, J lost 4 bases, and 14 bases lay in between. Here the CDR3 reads CASSYVTGGVYGYTF. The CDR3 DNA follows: TGTGCCAGCAGTTACGTGACAGGTGGGGTCTATGGCTACACCTTC.